Below are 13 T cell receptor beta chains sequenced from a single sample in a study of blood T cell repertoires in COVID-19. Using immunoSEQ multiplex PCR, the repertoire was profiled, and TCRdb retains in-frame clones only, with some absent. This sample has some 400,000 clones, with around 87% found just once. Material for sequencing was PBMCs or T cells enriched from blood (not recorded which). These receptor sequences come from a man between 25 and 39 years old who had recovered from COVID-19.

This sequence joins TRBV20-1 and TRBJ1-5; TRBD1 aligns across 7 bases. Germline CDR1 DFQATT, CDR2 SNEGSKA (reference sequence). The CDR3 is 12 residues long. J gave up 5 bases and V 5 bases, and 3 bases lay outside the gene matches. The CDR3, as DNA: TGCAGTGCTGGTGACAGGGATCAGCCCCAGCATTTT. It encodes CSAGDRDQPQHF.

This sequence joins TRBV18 and TRBJ1-4; 7 bases fit TRBD1. The V and J ends lost 2 bases and 8 bases, in that order; junction bases with no gene match: 8. CDR1 is KGHSH and CDR2 is LQKENI in the germline V gene. The CDR3 has 15 amino acids. The CDR3 nucleotides are TGTGCCAGCTCACCAGCAGGGGACAGACGCGAAAAACTGTTTTTT. This codes for CASSPAGDRREKLFF. Looking up the rest from reference TRBV18 and TRBJ1-4 gives the full variable domain: NAGVMQNPRHLVRRRGQEARLRCSPMKGHSHVYWYRQLPEEGLKFMVYLQKENIIDESGMPKERFSAEFPKEGPSILRIQQVVRGDSAAYFCASSPAGDRREKLFFGSGTQLSVL.

V gene TRBV6-5 combines with J gene TRBJ1-5; a weak D match, TRBD1 (5 bases). V gave up 0 bases and J gave up 6 bases, with 12 bases separating them. The CDR3 runs to 15 residues. CDR1 and CDR2 from the germline V gene are MNHEY and SVGAGI. The CDR3 coding sequence is TGTGCCAGCAGTTACTCGAAAGGGGTAGGTCAGCCCCAGCATTTT. It encodes CASSYSKGVGQPQHF.

The chain uses TRBV27 and TRBJ1-2, with TRBD1 matching 8 bases. V gave up 4 bases and J gave up 6 bases; unmatched junction bases: 4. The CDR3 contains 13 residues. Germline values: CDR1 MNHEY, CDR2 SMNVEV (reference sequence). The CDR3 region has the DNA TGTGCCAGCAGTTATCAACAGGGGGATGGCTACACCTTC. This sequence encodes CASSYQQGDGYTF.

DNA for the CDR3: TGTGCCATCAGTGAGTCCGGGACAGGGTATGGCTACACCTTC. It translates to CAISESGTGYGYTF. The chain recombines TRBV10-3 with TRBJ1-2, with TRBD1 identical over 9 bases. The CDR3 is made up of 14 amino acids. CDR1 is ENHRY and CDR2 is SYGVKD in the germline V gene. J gave up 5 bases and V 0 bases, and 1 base lay outside the gene matches.

DNA of the CDR3: TGTGCCAGCAGCCCACGAAGGACAGTTTCATATGGCTACACCTTC. This gives the protein CASSPRRTVSYGYTF. The gene calls are TRBV3-1 (or the pseudogene TRBV3-2) and TRBJ1-2, with a possible D match to TRBD1 (6 bases). The CDR3 length is 15 residues. CDR1 and CDR2 from the germline V gene are LGHDT and YNNKEL (reference sequence). V lost 4 bases to trimming and J lost 5 bases, with 17 bases between them.

This chain joins TRBV2 and TRBJ2-7; 8 nucleotides match TRBD1. The CDR3 consists of 14 residues. Germline V CDR1 and CDR2: SNHLY, FYNNEI. The V and J ends lost 10 bases and 2 bases, in that order; junction bases with no gene match: 10. CDR3 loop: CATQVDRVAYEQYF. The CDR3 coding sequence is TGTGCCACCCAAGTGGACAGGGTAGCCTACGAGCAGTACTTC. Based on the CDR3 plus reference TRBV2 and TRBJ2-7, the full variable domain is EPEVTQTPSHQVTQMGQEVILRCVPISNHLYFYWYRQILGQKVEFLVSFYNNEISEKSEIFDDQFSVERPDGSNFTLKIRSTKLEDSAMYFCATQVDRVAYEQYFGPGTRLTVT.

This chain links TRBV3-1 (or the pseudogene TRBV3-2) with TRBJ2-2, with 8 bases fitting TRBD2. There are 16 residues in the CDR3. Germline V gives CDR1 LGHDT, CDR2 YNNKEL (reference sequence). V was clipped by 4 bases and J by 7 bases; unmatched bases: 11. CDR3 region: CASSPRLTSAGGELFF. The CDR3 region has the DNA TGTGCCAGCAGCCCAAGATTGACTAGCGCAGGCGGGGAGCTGTTTTTT.

This clone has just one count. This chain connects TRBV7-8 to TRBJ1-3; D not certain. Trimming removed 5 bases at V and 7 bases at J, with 9 bases between. Looked up from germline, CDR1 is SGHVS and CDR2 is FQNEAQ. CDR3 length: 12 amino acids. Here the CDR3 reads CASSPPTNTIYF. DNA for the CDR3: TGTGCCAGCAGCCCACCAACTAACACCATATATTTT.

The V gene is TRBV5-1, the J gene TRBJ2-1, with TRBD2 matching 9 bases. The germline V gene encodes CDR1 SGHRS and CDR2 YFSETQ. CDR3 length: 15 amino acids. J gave up 5 bases and V 6 bases, and 9 bases lay outside the gene matches. The CDR3 sequence is CASTQLAGHNNEQFF. The CDR3 DNA sequence: TGCGCCAGCACCCAGCTAGCGGGGCATAACAATGAGCAGTTCTTC.

This clone occurred a few times. CDR3 coding DNA: TGTGCCAGTAGTAGAAATGACGGGGGGAGCTACACCTTC. It codes for CASSRNDGGSYTF. The chain links TRBV19 to TRBJ1-2; D is perhaps TRBD1 (5 bases). V gave up 4 bases and J gave up 9 bases, with 15 bases separating them. This CDR3 spans 13 amino acids. CDR1 and CDR2 (germline): LNHDA, SQIVND (reference sequence). The full variable domain, rest sourced from reference TRBV19 and TRBJ1-2, is DGGITQSPKYLFRKEGQNVTLSCEQNLNHDAMYWYRQDPGQGLRLIYYSQIVNDFQKGDIAEGYSVSREKKESFPLTVTSAQKNPTAFYLCASSRNDGGSYTFGSGTRLTVV.

This chain joins TRBV5-6 and TRBJ1-6; 7 nucleotides line up with TRBD1. Germline trimming cut 4 bases from V and 6 bases from J; bases unmatched to any gene: 7. Germline values: CDR1 SGHDT, CDR2 YYEEEE. The CDR3 runs to 15 residues. CDR3 amino acids: CASSQRGPGNSPLHF. The CDR3 DNA reads as TGTGCCAGCAGCCAGAGGGGGCCAGGTAATTCACCCCTCCACTTT.

Worth noting for this clone: A read error may produce the germline difference seen at one junction end. The chain carries TRBV5-5 and TRBJ1-5; 10 bases fit TRBD1. The CDR3 consists of 16 residues. CDR1 and CDR2 (germline): SGHKS, YYEKEE (reference sequence). This chain's CDR3 is CASSLDGTGVNRPQHF. The CDR3 DNA sequence: TGTGCCAGCAGCTTGGATGGGACAGGGGTCAATCGGCCCCAGCATTTT.